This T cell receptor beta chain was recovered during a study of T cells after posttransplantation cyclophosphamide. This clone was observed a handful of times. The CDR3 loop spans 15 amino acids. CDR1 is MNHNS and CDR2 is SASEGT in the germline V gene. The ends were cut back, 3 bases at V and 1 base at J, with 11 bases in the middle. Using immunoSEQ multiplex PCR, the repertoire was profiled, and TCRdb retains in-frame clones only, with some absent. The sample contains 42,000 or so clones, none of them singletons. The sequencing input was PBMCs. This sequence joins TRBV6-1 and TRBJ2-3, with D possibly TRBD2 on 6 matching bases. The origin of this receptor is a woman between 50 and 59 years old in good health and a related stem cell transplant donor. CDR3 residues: CASSDDWEGTDTQYF. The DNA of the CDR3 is TGTGCCAGCAGTGATGACTGGGAGGGCACAGATACGCAGTATTTT.